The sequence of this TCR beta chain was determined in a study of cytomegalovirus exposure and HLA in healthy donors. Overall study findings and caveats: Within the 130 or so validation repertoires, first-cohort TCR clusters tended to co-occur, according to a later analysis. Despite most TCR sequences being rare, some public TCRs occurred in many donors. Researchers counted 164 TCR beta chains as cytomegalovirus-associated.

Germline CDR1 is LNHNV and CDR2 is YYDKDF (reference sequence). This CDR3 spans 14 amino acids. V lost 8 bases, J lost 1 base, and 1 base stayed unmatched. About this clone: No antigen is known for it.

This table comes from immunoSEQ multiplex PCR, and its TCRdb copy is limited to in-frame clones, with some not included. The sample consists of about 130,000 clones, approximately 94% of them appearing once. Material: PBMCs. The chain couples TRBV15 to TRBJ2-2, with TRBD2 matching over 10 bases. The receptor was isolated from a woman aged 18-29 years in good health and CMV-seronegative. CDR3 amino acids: CATRLAGNTGELFF. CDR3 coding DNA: TGTGCCACCCGACTAGCGGGGAACACCGGGGAGCTGTTTTTT.